This T cell receptor (beta chain) appears in the sequencing data of a study of T cell repertoires in ileal Crohn's disease. Study-level background: 35% were active smokers at surgery; median disease duration was 7.9 years. Study conclusions and caveats: Mucosal expansions were suggested to be mainly CD8 T cells. Active smokers at surgery had more clonal expansions than non-smokers. Every patient over 26.8% clonality showed endoscopic recurrence.

Here immunoSEQ multiplex PCR was the method, and the copy in TCRdb shows in-frame clones only, minus some. This table has about 11,000 clones, roughly 72% appearing once. About this clone itself: What it binds is not known.

Noted time point: neoterminal ileum biopsy at postoperative endoscopy, about 6 months after surgery. In germline, CDR1 is MNHEY, CDR2 SVGAGI. V was cut by 3 bases and J by 5 bases, with 11 bases left in between. The CDR3 sequence is 13 residues long. This TCR came from an adult with Crohn's disease. What was sequenced was ileal tissue. V usage is TRBV6-5 and J usage is TRBJ2-7; D possibly corresponds to TRBD1 (5 bases). The CDR3 reads CASSYQGYHEQYF. CDR3 in DNA: TGTGCCAGCAGTTATCAGGGATACCACGAGCAGTACTTC.